This TCR beta chain was captured in a study of T cell responses to AZD1222 COVID-19 vaccine (dated by TCRdb to the early 2020s). Notes on the research overall: A total of 230 or so trial participants underwent TCR sequencing, of whom nearly 210 received two doses of AZD1222 and some 25 received two doses of the MenACWY control vaccine. Trial participants were enrolled into age subgroups of 18-55, 56-69 and 70-plus years, which contained about 150, 27 and 61 TCR-sequenced participants, respectively.

CDR3 length: 15 amino acids, cysteine to phenylalanine. Only the CDR3 DNA stays, 45 bases, in frame from base 1. Between the V and J ends, shortened by 2 bases and 8 bases respectively, the junction contains 17 bases. The germline V gene yields SGHRS for CDR1 and YFSETQ for CDR2. Of note for this clone: What this receptor recognizes is not known. No much larger clonotype is one base removed from it; base qualities were not supplied.

The meaning of the sample's time point label: baseline before first vaccination. Sample treatment or condition, as interpreted from the label and publication: meningococcal conjugate vaccine given as trial control. The vaccinee samples were drawn from two UK trials, COV001 and COV002, one of which was a single-blind randomized controlled phase 2/3 trial testing AZD1222 (ChAdOx1 nCoV-19) in healthy adults. Trial participant PBMC samples were collected at day 0 and day 28 after the second dose for TCRbeta chain sequencing. The CDR3 regions of human TCRbeta chains were analyzed by immunosequencing. On the authors' methods: TCRs in the repertoires were matched against a reference library of SARS-CoV-2-specific TCRs that had been generated with the MIRA antigen-specificity platform. Breadth was defined as the fraction of unique TCRs that were SARS-CoV-2-associated. Depth was defined as the fraction of total T cells that were SARS-CoV-2-associated. Using the MIRA data, each spike-specific TCR was mapped to the spike region that the TCR reacts to and placed in a CD4 or CD8 class. Log10-transformed breadth and depth values were compared by one-way ANOVA with Sidak's multiple comparisons tests. Sourced from immuneACCESS, this table was stored by TCRdb with only in-frame sequences that have V and J called. A share of the clones is absent; for the studies checked, an unresolved V gene accounts for under half, and the remainder has no known explanation. That table supplies the V and J calls and clone size; D and trimming were determined from the DNA. Counted in this sample were about 83,000 clones; roughly 90% of them appeared once. The ten largest clones represent approximately 4.5% of the sample.

What the authors observed across the whole study: Participants were mostly white British and included more females than males, and it was suggested by the authors that clonal diversity may have been underestimated. In the small 56-69-year group, the increase in depth fell short of significance, most likely because of low power. Reportedly, almost half of the unique spike-specific TCRs recognized epitopes lying outside the regions that are mutated in the B.1.351 and B.1.1.7 variants. The vaccine-associated CD4 TCRs covered the entire spike protein, and the dominant responses fell in regions 160-218 and 743-854. No day 14 peak-response samples were available, so repertoires were characterized only after the peak T cell response. Conclusions about previously exposed vaccinees are limited because only six or seven AZD1222 recipients were SARS-CoV-2 seropositive at baseline. Spike-specific TCR breadth and depth rose significantly after two AZD1222 doses compared with day 0 and with MenACWY recipients.

The sample in question was peripheral blood, obtained on day 0 of MenACWY control vaccination. This sequence originates from an adult in good health. The chain is made from TRBV5-1 and TRBJ1-3; no D gene can be assigned with confidence. The sequenced DNA: TGCGCCAGCAGCTTAATTCCGGGCCCCGAGGACACCATATATTTT. It specifies CASSLIPGPEDTIYF.